In this sample, the clone carrying this T cell receptor (beta chain) turned up once. These data originate in a study of blood T cell repertoires in COVID-19. Looking at the study overall: The cDNA or gDNA used as material had been derived from T cells, B-cell-depleted T cells, or PBMCs.

V was pared by 4 bases and J by 4 bases, with 9 bases of the junction left unmatched. CDR3 length: 15 residues. Germline CDR1 is KGHSH and CDR2 is LQKENI. Original data processing: Amplification of reference gene primers provided the estimated nucleated cell counts. This table comes from immunoSEQ multiplex PCR, and its TCRdb copy is limited to in-frame clones, with some not included. V, J and clone size are taken as reported in that table, and D and trimming were inferred from the DNA itself. Among approximately 47,000 clones listed, 80% to 90% were seen once. The sequenced material came from peripheral blood. This sequence was found in a human donor with active COVID-19. The donor label of this sample is uncertain. J is TRBJ2-5 and V is TRBV18, with TRBD1 matching over 7 bases. The CDR3: CASSLSRQGGETQYF. The CDR3 DNA is TGTGCCAGCTCACTCAGTCGACAGGGCGGAGAGACCCAGTACTTC.